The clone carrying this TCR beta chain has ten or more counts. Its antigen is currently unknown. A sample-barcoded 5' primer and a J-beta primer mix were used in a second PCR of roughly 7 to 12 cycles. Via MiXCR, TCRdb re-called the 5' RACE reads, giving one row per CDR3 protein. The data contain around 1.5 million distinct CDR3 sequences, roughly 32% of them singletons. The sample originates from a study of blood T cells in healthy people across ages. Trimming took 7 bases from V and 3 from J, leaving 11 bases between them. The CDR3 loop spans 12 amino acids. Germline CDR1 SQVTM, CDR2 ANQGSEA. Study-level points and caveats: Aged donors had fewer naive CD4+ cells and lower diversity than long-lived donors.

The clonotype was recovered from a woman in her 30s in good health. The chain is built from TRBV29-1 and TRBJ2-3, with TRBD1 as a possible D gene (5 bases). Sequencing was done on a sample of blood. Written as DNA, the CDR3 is TGCAGCGCAGGCTCAGGGACAGATACGCAGTATTTT. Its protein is CSAGSGTDTQYF.